This TCR beta chain was recorded in a study of blood T cells in healthy people across ages. Study results and caveats: TCR beta diversity per million T cells fell roughly linearly with age. Across samples, TCR beta diversity tracked strongly with naive T cell percentage.

The authors ran a second PCR of about 6 to 12 cycles using a sample-barcoded 5' primer and a J-beta primer mix. Tags on each cDNA molecule came from a template-switch adaptor with 12 random nucleotides. A single record per CDR3 protein comes from TCRdb applying MiXCR to the 5' RACE reads. This repertoire shows about 640,000 distinct CDR3 sequences, approximately 59% found once; its top ten account for 30% to 45%. A note on this clonotype: The antigen remains unidentified.

The length of the CDR3 is 17 residues. The V segment lost 4 bases and the J segment 4 bases; nucleotides outside the gene matches: 8. Germline-derived CDR1 and CDR2 are SGHRS and YFSETQ. The origin of this receptor is a man in his sixties in good health. This chain joins TRBV5-1 and TRBJ2-6, with 10 bases identical to TRBD1. Sequencing input: blood. CDR3 amino acids: CASSPGQGVRGANVLTF. The CDR3 bases are TGCGCCAGCAGCCCTGGACAGGGGGTGAGGGGGGCCAACGTCCTGACTTTC.